These T cell receptor beta chains were read from a single sample in a study of OX40 agonist ivuxolimab in advanced cancers. The protocol was immunoSEQ multiplex PCR, while the TCRdb copy is restricted to in-frame clones and leaves out a portion. The sample lists 80,000 to 100,000 clones; 70% to 90% were seen once. This material consisted of CD4+ or CD8+ T cells sorted from blood, taken in a trial of the OX40 agonist ivuxolimab. The receptors originated from an adult with an advanced solid tumor such as melanoma, head and neck, liver or kidney cancer. Each CDR3 is given with its conserved first and last residue. The order of the fields is V gene, CDR3 length, J gene, D gene, CDR3 DNA, CDR3 protein. The D gene is left open where the match is weak.

>TRBV11-2|14|TRBJ2-5|NA
TGTGCCAGCAGCTCTCCGCGTCTAGGCGAGACCCAGTACTTC
CASSSPRLGETQYF
>TRBV11-3|15|TRBJ2-7|TRBD2
TGTGCCAGCAGCTTAGAGTCGGGGGGGACCTACGAGCAGTACTTC
CASSLESGGTYEQYF
>TRBV7-2|14|TRBJ1-1|NA
TGTGCCAGCAGCTTACGGTGGGGAGGCACTGAAGCTTTCTTT
CASSLRWGGTEAFF
>TRBV6-6|14|TRBJ2-5|NA
TGTGCCAGCAGTTACTCCCGGGGCCAAGAGACCCAGTACTTC
CASSYSRGQETQYF
>TRBV9|14|TRBJ2-2|TRBD2
TGTGCCAGCAGCCCTGGACTAGGGGCCGGGGAGCTGTTTTTT
CASSPGLGAGELFF
>TRBV7-9|16|TRBJ1-1|NA
TGTGCCAGCAGCTTCCGGGACGGGGGTTTAGGGTGGGAAGCTTTCTTT
CASSFRDGGLGWEAFF
>TRBV5-1|14|TRBJ2-7|NA
TGCGCCAGCAGCCTCTCGGGGGGCGGTCTCGAGCAGTACTTC
CASSLSGGGLEQYF
>TRBV4-2|13|TRBJ2-7|NA
TGTGCCAGCAGCCAAGAGAGGGCCTACGAGCAGTACTTC
CASSQERAYEQYF
>TRBV5-1|14|TRBJ2-4|TRBD1
TGCGCCAGCAGCTTGGGGGGACAGAAAAACATTCAGTACTTC
CASSLGGQKNIQYF
>TRBV5-4|14|TRBJ1-6|TRBD1
TGTGCCAGCAGCTTAGACAGGGCTAATTCACCCCTCCACTTT
CASSLDRANSPLHF
>TRBV7-2|16|TRBJ2-3|NA
TGTGCCAGCAGCCCCGGAGGGCGACAGTACACAGATACGCAGTATTTT
CASSPGGRQYTDTQYF
>TRBV27|15|TRBJ2-3|TRBD2
TGTGCCAGCAGTCCGGGACTAGCGGGCCCAGATACGCAGTATTTT
CASSPGLAGPDTQYF
>TRBV19|16|TRBJ2-7|NA
TGTGCCAGTAGTCCCAACGGGGTCGAGGCCTCGGGCGAGCAGTACTTC
CASSPNGVEASGEQYF
>TRBV2|15|TRBJ2-3|TRBD2
TGTGCCAGCAGCAAGACTAGCGGGGGAGCAGATACGCAGTATTTT
CASSKTSGGADTQYF
>TRBV28|16|TRBJ2-1|NA
TGTGCCAGCAGCTCAGACACGGCAGGGAAGGGGAATGAGCAGTTCTTC
CASSSDTAGKGNEQFF
>TRBV5-1|16|TRBJ1-1|NA
TGCGCCAGCAGCGCTACGGAAGAGAATGGGGACACTGAAGCTTTCTTT
CASSATEENGDTEAFF
>TRBV6-1|12|TRBJ1-2|NA
TGTGCCAGCAGGCCATCTAACTATGGCTACACCTTC
CASRPSNYGYTF
>TRBV10-3|11|TRBJ2-7|TRBD1
TGTGCCATCGGCGACAGGGTTGAGCAGTACTTC
CAIGDRVEQYF
>TRBV7-3|15|TRBJ1-3|NA
TGTGCCAGCAGTCCCGACAGATACTCTGGAAACACCATATATTTT
CASSPDRYSGNTIYF
>TRBV18|16|TRBJ2-4|NA
TGTGCCAGCTCACCACCGAATCTCCAAGCCAAAAACATTCAGTACTTC
CASSPPNLQAKNIQYF